This TCR beta chain derives from a study of blood T cell repertoires in COVID-19 (dated by TCRdb to 2018 to 2021). About the full investigation: Samples from collaborators originated in the United States, Italy and Spain and spanned both the acute and convalescent phases of COVID-19. Samples were obtained from the ongoing ImmuneRACE study (first 160 participants) and from 1,254 subjects provided by 6 global collaborators. The repertoires were released in a freely available public database intended as a resource for research on the immune response to SARS-CoV-2. Sample metadata almost always included a de-identified subject ID, COVID-19 status, age in years and sex. The dataset comprised deeply sampled blood TCRbeta repertoires from subjects exposed to, actively infected with, or recovered from COVID-19. Where available, HLA class I and class II types were obtained from metadata supplied by the sample provider rather than from assay-based typing. The prospective study material was composed of cDNA or gDNA derived from T cells, B-cell-depleted T cells, or PBMCs. Overall results and qualifications from the work: The amount of clinical and demographic metadata varied by source and participant and was provided uncurated.

As to this clone: The antigen it binds to is not known. No base quality information exists; no much larger clone differs at one position.

TCRbeta CDR3 regions were amplified from genomic DNA by means of the immunoSEQ Assay, a bias-controlled multiplex PCR. The study's own analysis went as follows. The number of nucleated cells in each sample was estimated from the amplification of reference gene primers within the assay. Sequence reads were collapsed and filtered to measure the absolute abundance of every unique TCRbeta CDR3 rearrangement. For each sample, productive Simpson clonality was calculated as the square root of Simpson's diversity index across productive rearrangements. This is the immuneACCESS table as TCRdb keeps it, with only in-frame sequences that have V and J called. A part of the clones is gone; compared with another copy, unresolved V genes explain less than half, and the rest is unexplained. That table is the source of V, J and clone size, and D and trimming were worked out from the DNA. Present in this sample are over 200,000 clones, 88% of which were seen just once. The ten largest clones capture around 2.9% of the sample.

Whole blood was collected in K2EDTA tubes by collaborating institutions according to the institutions' own protocols. For TCRbeta analysis, collaborators shipped samples in one of three forms: frozen whole blood, isolated PBMCs, or DNA extracted from either of those sample types. Trimming removed 3 bases from V and 3 bases from J, leaving 18 bases between the germline ends. Reading the germline V gene gives CDR1 MNHEY and CDR2 SVGEGT. The CDR3 numbers 16 residues from cysteine through phenylalanine. The only DNA kept is the CDR3, 48 bases in frame from the first base. Sequencing used peripheral blood. The clonotype comes from a woman between 55 and 75 years old with acute or convalescent COVID-19. Recombination connected TRBV6-2 or TRBV6-3 to TRBJ2-7, with a tentative D gene TRBD2 over 6 matching bases. The DNA reads as follows: TGTGCCAGCAGTTATGGCGGGATGGGCCCCCTCTACGAGCAGTACTTC. It translates to CASSYGGMGPLYEQYF.